This T cell receptor beta chain appears in the sequencing data of a study of shared clonotypes between healthy human individuals. Study-level points and caveats: Though the depth was large, rarefaction showed that sorted-subset sequencing was incomplete. Memory subsets had estimated richness that was generally smaller than that of naive subsets.

Positive CCR7 selection of CD45RO-negative cells yielded the naive CD8 cells, and terminally differentiated effector memory CD45RA+ cells were excluded. The CDR3 loop spans 17 amino acids. The ends lost 4 bases at V and 0 bases at J; junction bases unmatched: 7. Germline V gene data show CDR1 as MGHRA and CDR2 as YSYEKL. The assay was immunoSEQ multiplex PCR, and TCRdb's table has in-frame clones only and misses some. This table holds millions of clones, approximately 94% found once. In the case of this clone: As yet, its antigen is unknown.

The specimen sequenced was naive CD8+ T cells sorted from blood. J is TRBJ2-7 and V is TRBV4-1; 12 nucleotides match TRBD2. The TCR comes from a man aged 18 to 30 in good health. For the CDR3, the DNA is TGCGCCAGCAGCCCAAGGACTAGCGGGGAAAGCTCCTACGAGCAGTACTTC. Translated, it gives CASSPRTSGESSYEQYF.